This is a list of T cell receptor beta chains from one sample in a study of identical twins. TCRdb fed the 5' RACE reads into MiXCR, producing one record per CDR3 protein. The profile covers 690,000 or so distinct CDR3 sequences, with roughly 8% appearing a single time and 0.8% to 1% taken by the ten largest. These data were also reused for a study on yellow fever vaccine responses in identical twins.

Sequencing input: PBMCs. The receptors derive from a woman between 18 and 30 years old in good health. Both conserved end residues are part of each CDR3. The D gene is left open where the match is weak. Size is omitted from some rows. Given values are once, few, many or a class for expanded clones.

D gene	clone size	V gene	J gene	CDR3 DNA	CDR3 protein
NA	many	TRBV12-3/TRBV12-4	TRBJ2-1	TGTGCCAGCAGTCTTCCCCCGGTAAGGGGAGATGAGCAGTTCTTC	CASSLPPVRGDEQFF
NA	few	TRBV3-1	TRBJ2-7	TGTGCCAGCGGCACCGGAGAACTGGGCGAGCAGTACTTC	CASGTGELGEQYF
NA	few	TRBV27	TRBJ2-3	TGTGCCAGCAGTTTATGGGGCCTGATAGTTCAAAGCAAAGATACGCAGTATTTT	CASSLWGLIVQSKDTQYF
NA	NA	TRBV5-1	TRBJ1-1	TGCGCCAGCGGGGGGGCGATGAACACTGAAGCTTTCTTT	CASGGAMNTEAFF
NA	many	TRBV29-1	TRBJ2-7	TGCAGCGTTTCGCAGGGGGGCGAGCAGTACTTC	CSVSQGGEQYF
NA	NA	TRBV9	TRBJ2-5	TGTGCCAGCAGCGTAAGACTAGGAGGAGGGGAAGAGACCCAGTACTTC	CASSVRLGGGEETQYF
NA	many	TRBV5-5	TRBJ2-5	TGTGCCAGCAGCTTTAGCCGGGAAGAGACCCAGTACTTC	CASSFSREETQYF
NA	many	TRBV11-2	TRBJ2-3	TGTGCCAGCAGCTTAGGCATCAGGGGGGGGCGCGCTACAGATACGCAGTATTTT	CASSLGIRGGRATDTQYF
NA	NA	TRBV25-1	TRBJ2-3	TGTGCCAGCAGTGGGGGGGCGAGCACAGATACGCAGTATTTT	CASSGGASTDTQYF
TRBD1	many	TRBV29-1	TRBJ2-7	TGCAGCGTTAAGGGACAGGGGTTGTCCTACGAGCAGTACTTC	CSVKGQGLSYEQYF
TRBD2	NA	TRBV18	TRBJ2-5	TGTGCCAGCTCTATCGGACGAATACCCGGGGGGGCCGGAGAGACCCAGTACTTC	CASSIGRIPGGAGETQYF
NA	NA	TRBV2	TRBJ2-3	TGTGCCAGCAGTGAGGGGGCGGGGGTAAATACGCAGTATTTT	CASSEGAGVNTQYF
NA	NA	TRBV5-1	TRBJ1-5	TGCGCCAGCAGCTTGGGGCAGGGAGAAGGACAGCCCCAGCATTTT	CASSLGQGEGQPQHF
NA	few	TRBV20-1	TRBJ2-2	TGCAGTGCTAGAGAGGGGTGGACCGGGGAGCTGTTTTTT	CSAREGWTGELFF
TRBD1	few	TRBV2	TRBJ1-1	TGTGCCAGCAGGAGAGACAGGGCTAACACTGAAGCTTTCTTT	CASRRDRANTEAFF
TRBD2	many	TRBV6-5	TRBJ2-2	TGTGCCAGCAGTTACTCAGGACTAGCGGGAGGCGCCGGGGAGCTGTTTTTT	CASSYSGLAGGAGELFF
NA	few	TRBV2	TRBJ1-2	TGTGCCAGCACCCCCGAGGGCCGAGGTGACTATGGCTACACCTTC	CASTPEGRGDYGYTF
TRBD2	few	TRBV12-3/TRBV12-4	TRBJ2-7	TGTGCCAGCAGTTCAACTAGCGGCTCGGAGGGCTACGAGCAGTACTTC	CASSSTSGSEGYEQYF
TRBD1	NA	TRBV6-2/TRBV6-3	TRBJ2-7	TGTGCCAGCAGTCGGACAGGGGAAAGCGAGCAGTACTTC	CASSRTGESEQYF
TRBD1	NA	TRBV2	TRBJ2-5	TGTGCCAGCAGGGATGGACAGGTCAACCAAGAGACCCAGTACTTC	CASRDGQVNQETQYF
NA	few	TRBV28	TRBJ1-1	TGTGCCAGCACCTTAACCCGGGGACTAGGCACTGAAGCTTTCTTT	CASTLTRGLGTEAFF
NA	few	TRBV19	TRBJ1-5	TGTGCCAGTAGTATAGGCCCAGGGCGGCAGCCCCAGCATTTT	CASSIGPGRQPQHF
NA	NA	TRBV12-3/TRBV12-4	TRBJ2-6	TGTGCCAGCCCGCCAGGGCACTCTGGGGCCAACGTCCTGACTTTC	CASPPGHSGANVLTF
NA	many	TRBV20-1	TRBJ1-6	TGCAGTGCTAGAGATTATGGGGTGAAGGAGTCACCCCTCCACTTT	CSARDYGVKESPLHF
TRBD1	once	TRBV20-1	TRBJ2-1	TGCAGTGCTAGACTCACCCTGACAGGGTACAATGAGCAGTTCTTC	CSARLTLTGYNEQFF
NA	once	TRBV20-1	TRBJ2-3	TGCAGTGCTAGAGGTCGGAATGACGCGAGAAACACAGATACGCAGTATTTT	CSARGRNDARNTDTQYF
NA	NA	TRBV13	TRBJ2-1	TGTGCCAGCACCCGTCAACGGGATGAGCAGTTCTTC	CASTRQRDEQFF
NA	many	TRBV7-3	TRBJ2-6	TGTGCCAGCAGCCATGCCCGGGGCGCCTCTGGGGCCAACGTCCTGACTTTC	CASSHARGASGANVLTF
NA	few	TRBV5-1	TRBJ1-3	TGCGCCAGCAGAGCAGAGGCTGGAAACACCATATATTTT	CASRAEAGNTIYF
NA	NA	TRBV27	TRBJ2-1	TGTGCCAGCAGTTTAGGGTTGCGGACTCCAAGGAATGAGCAGTTCTTC	CASSLGLRTPRNEQFF
TRBD2	NA	TRBV2	TRBJ2-1	TGTGCCAGCAGTGAAGCTACGGGTTTTCTAGCGGGGAACAATGAGCAGTTCTTC	CASSEATGFLAGNNEQFF
NA	many	TRBV2	TRBJ2-2	TGTGCCAGCAGTGAAGGGGCCTACAACACCGGGGAGCTGTTTTTT	CASSEGAYNTGELFF
TRBD2	many	TRBV12-3/TRBV12-4	TRBJ2-5	TGTGCCAGCAGTTTAAAAGCGGGGGCCGAAGAGACCCAGTACTTC	CASSLKAGAEETQYF
NA	many	TRBV11-2	TRBJ1-3	TGTGCCAGCAGAATCGGACAGTCGAACACCATATATTTT	CASRIGQSNTIYF
NA	few	TRBV29-1	TRBJ1-4	TGCAGCGTGATTGGACTGGATGAAAAACTGTTTTTT	CSVIGLDEKLFF
NA	NA	TRBV11-2	TRBJ2-1	TGTGCCAGCAGCTTAAGCAGGGTTTACAATGAGCAGTTCTTC	CASSLSRVYNEQFF
NA	many	TRBV29-1	TRBJ2-7	TGCAGCGCCACATCAGGGGCCCACGAGCAGTACTTC	CSATSGAHEQYF
TRBD2	NA	TRBV20-1	TRBJ2-2	TGCAGTGCTAGTCTAGCGGGGGGATCCGGGGAGCTGTTTTTT	CSASLAGGSGELFF
TRBD1	many	TRBV29-1	TRBJ2-5	TGCAGCGTACGGACAGGGCCGGAGAGGGACTTAGAGACCCAGTACTTC	CSVRTGPERDLETQYF
TRBD2	many	TRBV4-2	TRBJ2-1	TGTGCCAGCAGCCAACAGGGACTAGCGGGAGGGCACAATGAGCAGTTCTTC	CASSQQGLAGGHNEQFF
NA	many	TRBV12-3/TRBV12-4	TRBJ1-5	TGTGCCAGCAGCCGCTACCTCGAGAGAAATCAGCCCCAGCATTTT	CASSRYLERNQPQHF
TRBD2	few	TRBV3-1	TRBJ2-5	TGTGCCAGCAGCCAGCTAGCGGGGGGTTTCCAAGAGACCCAGTACTTC	CASSQLAGGFQETQYF
TRBD1	NA	TRBV20-1	TRBJ2-7	TGCAGTGGGATAACAGGGGGTGCCTACGAGCAGTACTTC	CSGITGGAYEQYF
NA	few	TRBV5-1	TRBJ1-5	TGCGCCAGCAGCATCACGGGCCTTAGCAATCAGCCCCAGCATTTT	CASSITGLSNQPQHF
TRBD1	NA	TRBV28	TRBJ1-2	TGTGCCAGCAGTTTAGCGGACAGGGTCTTGGATGGCTACACCTTC	CASSLADRVLDGYTF
TRBD1	many	TRBV10-3	TRBJ2-7	TGTGCCATCAGTGAGTCGAACTCAGGGGGCCTGAGGACCTACGAGCAGTACTTC	CAISESNSGGLRTYEQYF
NA	few	TRBV29-1	TRBJ2-3	TGCAGCGAAACGGACACAGATACGCAGTATTTT	CSETDTDTQYF
TRBD1	few	TRBV28	TRBJ2-5	TGTGCCAGCAGTTTCGCCCGGACAGGACAAGAGACCCAGTACTTC	CASSFARTGQETQYF
TRBD2	many	TRBV12-3/TRBV12-4	TRBJ2-3	TGTGCCAGCAGTTTAGCAGGCAGGGTAGCGGGAGCAGATACGCAGTATTTT	CASSLAGRVAGADTQYF
NA	few	TRBV14	TRBJ2-5	TGTGCCAGCAGGTCCGGGGGCGGTGAGACCCAGTACTTC	CASRSGGGETQYF
TRBD1	many	TRBV20-1	TRBJ2-3	TGCAGTGCTTACCGGGACAGGGGAAGCACAGATACGCAGTATTTT	CSAYRDRGSTDTQYF
TRBD1	NA	TRBV20-1	TRBJ2-7	TGCAGTGCTAGGACCCCCACAGGGGAGTACGAGCAGTACTTC	CSARTPTGEYEQYF
NA	NA	TRBV6-4	TRBJ2-3	TGTGCCAGCAGTCCTCTAGGGTCCCTTACAGATACGCAGTATTTT	CASSPLGSLTDTQYF
NA	many	TRBV6-5	TRBJ2-1	TGTGCCAGCAGTTACTTTGACTCCCTCGGGTACAATGAGCAGTTCTTC	CASSYFDSLGYNEQFF
NA	NA	TRBV20-1	TRBJ2-7	TGCAGTGCTAGCGCCCAGACCTACGAGCAGTACTTC	CSASAQTYEQYF
NA	few	TRBV9	TRBJ2-7	TGTGCCAGCAGCGTAGACGCTGGGCAGCACTACGAGCAGTACTTC	CASSVDAGQHYEQYF